This T cell receptor beta chain was retrieved from a study of cytomegalovirus exposure and HLA in healthy donors. With 60 Vbeta and 13 Jbeta primers, the PCR was carried out. In the authors' workflow: A follow-up analysis tallied tens of millions of unique TCR beta chains, roughly 9.9 million shared. Sequencing was performed with immunoSEQ multiplex PCR; in TCRdb, only in-frame clones are kept and a portion is missing. For V, J and clone size, that table is used; D and trimming come from the DNA. The top ten clones hold 22% of a sample with tens of thousands of clones, around 77% of them seen once. The study's findings and limits: Near-uniform donor sequencing depth was presumed by presence/absence analyses.

V lost 6 bases and J lost 3, with 14 bases in between. Germline CDR1 and CDR2: PRHDT and FYEKMQ (reference sequence). The CDR3 extends over 14 amino acids. This clone has a single count. Its matching antigen is unknown. Sample: PBMCs. This clonotype was sampled from a woman in her thirties or forties in good health and CMV-seropositive. This chain links TRBV13 with TRBJ1-1, with a tentative D call TRBD1 (6 bases). CDR3: CASRRTTGYTEAFF. CDR3 bases: TGTGCCAGCAGACGCACTACAGGGTACACTGAAGCTTTCTTT. The full variable domain, in which reference TRBV13 and TRBJ1-1 provide the parts outside the CDR3, is AAGVIQSPRHLIKEKRETATLKCYPIPRHDTVYWYQQGPGQDPQFLISFYEKMQSDKGSIPDRFSAQQFSDYHSELNMSSLELGDSALYFCASRRTTGYTEAFFGQGTRLTVV.